The 23 T cell receptor beta chains below all came from one sample that was sequenced in a study of cytomegalovirus exposure and HLA in healthy donors. Profiled with immunoSEQ multiplex PCR; TCRdb holds only in-frame clones, not every one. The table includes fewer than 250,000 clones, about nine tenths detected once. Sequences were obtained from PBMCs. The receptors derive from a woman aged 18-29 years in good health and CMV-seropositive.

This clone has a single count. The chain has TRBV7-6 and TRBJ2-7, with 13 nucleotides matching TRBD2. CDR3 length equals 15 residues. J lost 5 bases, V lost 1 base, and 2 bases had no gene match. CDR1 is SGHVS, CDR2 FNYEAQ, per germline. The CDR3 protein is CASSLEGTSGNEQYF. In DNA form, the CDR3 reads TGTGCCAGCAGCTTAGAGGGGACTAGCGGGAACGAGCAGTACTTC.

The chain has TRBV19 and TRBJ2-7; no firm D call. The germline CDR1 and CDR2 sequences are LNHDA and SQIVND (reference sequence). The CDR3 has 11 residues. V lost 9 bases to trimming and J lost 3 bases, with 9 bases between them. The CDR3 nucleotides are TGTGCCAGCACCGACAACTACGAGCAGTACTTC. It is translated as CASTDNYEQYF. The whole variable domain, filled in from reference TRBV19 and TRBJ2-7, reads DGGITQSPKYLFRKEGQNVTLSCEQNLNHDAMYWYRQDPGQGLRLIYYSQIVNDFQKGDIAEGYSVSREKKESFPLTVTSAQKNPTAFYLCASTDNYEQYFGPGTRLTVT.

The gene calls are TRBV29-1 and TRBJ1-2; D call uncertain. Trimming took 4 bases from V and 8 from J, leaving 17 bases between them. Germline-derived CDR1 and CDR2 are SQVTM and ANQGSEA. The CDR3 is made up of 13 amino acids. CDR3 sequence: CSVGRTQLGGYTF. CDR3 nucleotides: TGCAGCGTTGGGAGGACCCAGTTAGGAGGCTACACCTTC.

In nucleotides, the CDR3 is TGTGCCACCAGCTCCCTGGCGGGTATTGGCACAGATACGCAGTATTTT. Amino acids: CATSSLAGIGTDTQYF. V is TRBV15 and J is TRBJ2-3; tentatively, D is TRBD2 (5 bases). V was clipped by 5 bases and J by 1 base, with 16 bases between them. The CDR3 extends over 16 amino acids. In germline, CDR1 is LNHNV, CDR2 YYDKDF (reference sequence).

The CDR3 bases are TGTGCCAGTAGTCGGGCCCGACAGGCCGCGAACACCGGGGAGCTGTTTTTT. Translated, it gives CASSRARQAANTGELFF. The J gene is TRBJ2-2, the V gene TRBV19; weak D call: TRBD1 (6 bases). CDR1 is LNHDA and CDR2 is SQIVND in the germline V gene (reference sequence). CDR3 size: 17 residues. The V end lost 5 bases, the J end lost 0 bases, and 16 bases lay between the germline ends.

This chain connects TRBV29-1 to TRBJ2-3; D possibly corresponds to TRBD1 (5 bases). Germline V gives CDR1 SQVTM, CDR2 ANQGSEA. This CDR3 is 14 amino acids long. Between the trimmed V and J ends, which lost 6 bases and 3 bases, there was a span of 16 bases. The CDR3 sequence is CSVGEAGITDTQYF. The CDR3, as DNA: TGCAGCGTCGGAGAGGCAGGGATTACAGATACGCAGTATTTT.

The gene calls are TRBV7-9 and TRBJ2-5, with D possibly being TRBD1 (5 bases). The CDR3 runs to 15 residues. V was cut by 1 base and J by 6 bases, with 15 bases left in between. Germline-derived CDR1 and CDR2 are SEHNR and FQNEAQ (reference sequence). CDR3 DNA sequence: TGTGCCAGCAGCTTAGGGTTTCCAGGGCGGAAGACCCAGTACTTC. Encoded protein: CASSLGFPGRKTQYF.

The chain has TRBV4-2 and TRBJ1-1, with D possibly TRBD1 on 6 matching bases. In germline, CDR1 is LGHNA, CDR2 YNFKEQ. V shed 1 base and J shed 4 bases, with 13 bases lying between them. This CDR3 is 15 amino acids long. The CDR3 protein is CASSQGPSGATEAFF. In DNA form, the CDR3 reads TGTGCCAGCAGCCAAGGGCCCTCAGGGGCCACTGAAGCTTTCTTT.

The chain is built from TRBV9 and TRBJ2-1; TRBD1 matches 9 bases. Germline lookup yields CDR1 SGDLS and CDR2 YYNGEE. The CDR3 runs 18 residues. Losses at the gene ends were 0 bases for V and 2 bases for J; bases not matched to a gene: 9. As DNA, the CDR3 is TGTGCCAGCAGCGTAGTGGGCCCCACAGGGGGCCCCTACAATGAGCAGTTCTTC. This sequence encodes CASSVVGPTGGPYNEQFF.

The rearrangement joins TRBV4-2 to TRBJ2-7; 9 nucleotides agree with TRBD1. V shed 0 bases, J shed 5 bases, and the junction held 5 bases outside the gene matches. Per the germline V gene, CDR1 is LGHNA and CDR2 is YNFKEQ. This CDR3 spans 15 amino acids. In DNA, the CDR3 is TGTGCCAGCAGCCAAGAGGGGACAGGGAAAGACGAGCAGTACTTC. Residues: CASSQEGTGKDEQYF.

The chain employs TRBV4-2 and TRBJ2-7; 10 bases are a match to TRBD2. The CDR3 extends over 16 amino acids. The germline V gene has CDR1 LGHNA and CDR2 YNFKEQ. The junction had 8 bases not matched to a gene; V was cut back by 0 bases and J by 6 bases. Here the CDR3 DNA reads TGTGCCAGCAGCCAAGATAGGCTAGCGGGAGTCGGCGAGCAGTACTTC. Amino acids: CASSQDRLAGVGEQYF.

This clone showed up just once. The CDR3 spells CSVGVAGNTGELFF. CDR3 nucleotide sequence: TGCAGCGTTGGGGTAGCGGGAAACACCGGGGAGCTGTTTTTT. The chain carries TRBV29-1 and TRBJ2-2, with 8 nucleotides matching TRBD2. CDR3 length: 14 residues. V shed 4 bases and J 2 bases; nucleotides not matched to a gene: 3. Germline lookup yields CDR1 SQVTM and CDR2 ANQGSEA.

The genes are TRBV18 and TRBJ2-7; possible D gene TRBD1, 5 bases. CDR1 KGHSH and CDR2 LQKENI come from the germline V gene. The CDR3 runs to 13 residues. V was trimmed by 2 bases and J by 5 bases, leaving 10 bases between them. CDR3 coding DNA: TGTGCCAGCTCACCATGGCAGGGTAACGAGCAGTACTTC. Translating gives CASSPWQGNEQYF.

The chain recombines TRBV28 with TRBJ2-3; a possible D gene is TRBD1 (6 bases). Looked up from germline, CDR1 is MDHEN and CDR2 is SYDVKM. Trimming left V 4 bases short and J 0 bases short, with 26 bases between. The CDR3 covers 20 residues. CDR3 loop: CASSSPGPSRGSASTDTQYF. The DNA of the CDR3 is TGTGCCAGCAGTTCCCCGGGCCCCTCCAGGGGATCAGCTAGCACAGATACGCAGTATTTT.

The chain uses TRBV5-6 and TRBJ1-5, with D maybe TRBD1 (5 bases). CDR3 length: 14 residues. From germline, CDR1 is SGHDT and CDR2 YYEEEE. V shed 5 bases and J shed 7 bases, with 16 bases lying between them. CDR3 sequence: CASSLSGVGQPQHF. In nucleotides, the CDR3 is TGTGCCAGCAGTCTGTCGGGGGTGGGCCAGCCCCAGCATTTT.

V gene TRBV25-1 combines with J gene TRBJ1-2; 8 bases agree with TRBD1. V lost 4 bases and J lost 9; bases outside the gene matches: 13. Germline V gene sequence: CDR1 MGHDK, CDR2 SYGVNS. This CDR3 contains 15 residues. The CDR3 DNA reads TGTGCCAGCAGTGCCTTACGGACAGGGACCTTATGCTACACCTTC. Translation: CASSALRTGTLCYTF.

The rearrangement joins TRBV28 to TRBJ1-2; possible D gene TRBD1, 5 bases. Trimming stripped 6 bases from V and 5 bases from J, with 19 bases between. This CDR3 contains 15 residues. From germline, CDR1 is MDHEN and CDR2 SYDVKM. CDR3: CASSLLTAAIYGYTF. The CDR3 nucleotides read TGTGCCAGCAGCCTCTTGACAGCAGCGATTTATGGCTACACCTTC.

The chain uses TRBV28 and TRBJ1-4; D possibly corresponds to TRBD1 (6 bases). Between the trimmed V and J ends, which lost 5 bases and 7 bases, there was a span of 14 bases. The CDR3 has 14 residues. CDR1 is MDHEN, CDR2 SYDVKM, per germline. The chain's CDR3 is CASSKQGFGEKLFF. In DNA, the CDR3 is TGTGCCAGCAGTAAACAGGGCTTTGGTGAAAAACTGTTTTTT. Based on the CDR3 plus reference TRBV28 and TRBJ1-4, the full variable domain is DVKVTQSSRYLVKRTGEKVFLECVQDMDHENMFWYRQDPGLGLRLIYFSYDVKMKEKGDIPEGYSVSREKKERFSLILESASTNQTSMYLCASSKQGFGEKLFFGSGTQLSVL.

The V call is TRBV15, the J call TRBJ2-3, with 7 bases lining up with TRBD1. Per germline, CDR1 LNHNV and CDR2 YYDKDF (reference sequence). J was trimmed by 1 base and V by 0 bases; bases with no gene match: 13. CDR3 length: 19 amino acids. This CDR3 is CATSRDSVGDSVGTDTQYF. As DNA, the CDR3 is TGTGCCACCAGCAGAGATTCGGTTGGGGACAGCGTTGGCACAGATACGCAGTATTTT.

This clone has more than one count but fewer than ten. The chain is built from TRBV5-1 and TRBJ2-2; 7 bases align to TRBD1. V shed 0 bases, J shed 4 bases, and the junction held 3 bases outside the gene matches. The CDR3 totals 15 residues. Germline CDR1 is SGHRS and CDR2 is YFSETQ. The CDR3 nucleotides are TGCGCCAGCAGCTTGGATGCAGGGGGCACCGGGGAGCTGTTTTTT. Translating gives CASSLDAGGTGELFF.

The chain uses TRBV21-1 and TRBJ1-1; TRBD1 was called by the table and not checked on the DNA. TRBV21-1 is tagged as a pseudogene. The CDR3 is made up of 16 amino acids. DNA for the CDR3: TGTGCCAGCAGCAAAGGCCCCACAGGGAAGAGCACTGAAGCTTTCTTT. Protein sequence: CASSKGPTGKSTEAFF.

This clone was found once. The chain recombines TRBV10-2 with TRBJ1-1; D remains unclear. Germline-derived CDR1 and CDR2 are WSHSY and SAAADI. V was cut by 6 bases and J by 8 bases, with 16 bases left in between. The CDR3 spans 13 residues. CDR3 DNA sequence: TGCGCCAGCAGAGTAGACTTAACCCCAGAAGCTTTCTTT. Encoded protein: CASRVDLTPEAFF.

The count of this clone is one. The chain uses TRBV29-1 and TRBJ1-2; D may be TRBD1 (5 bases). CDR1 and CDR2 from the germline V gene are SQVTM and ANQGSEA. V was cut by 4 bases and J by 5 bases, with 14 bases left in between. The CDR3 length is 13 residues. DNA of the CDR3: TGCAGCGTTGTATCGGGGGGTGTTTATGGCTACACCTTC. It is translated as CSVVSGGVYGYTF.